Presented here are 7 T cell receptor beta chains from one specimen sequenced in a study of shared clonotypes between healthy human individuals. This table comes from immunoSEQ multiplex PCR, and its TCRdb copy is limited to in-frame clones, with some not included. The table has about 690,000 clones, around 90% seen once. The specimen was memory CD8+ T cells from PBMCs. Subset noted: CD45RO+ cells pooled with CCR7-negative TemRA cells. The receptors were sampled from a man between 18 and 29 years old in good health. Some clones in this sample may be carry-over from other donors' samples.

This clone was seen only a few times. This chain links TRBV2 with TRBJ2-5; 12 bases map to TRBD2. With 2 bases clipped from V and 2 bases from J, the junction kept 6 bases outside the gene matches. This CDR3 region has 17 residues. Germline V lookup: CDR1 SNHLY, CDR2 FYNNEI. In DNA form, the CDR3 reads TGTGCCAGCAGTGAATCGCGGGGGACTAGCGGGCAAGAGACCCAGTACTTC. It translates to CASSESRGTSGQETQYF. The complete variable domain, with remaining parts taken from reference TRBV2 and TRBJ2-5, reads EPEVTQTPSHQVTQMGQEVILRCVPISNHLYFYWYRQILGQKVEFLVSFYNNEISEKSEIFDDQFSVERPDGSNFTLKIRSTKLEDSAMYFCASSESRGTSGQETQYFGPGTRLLVL.

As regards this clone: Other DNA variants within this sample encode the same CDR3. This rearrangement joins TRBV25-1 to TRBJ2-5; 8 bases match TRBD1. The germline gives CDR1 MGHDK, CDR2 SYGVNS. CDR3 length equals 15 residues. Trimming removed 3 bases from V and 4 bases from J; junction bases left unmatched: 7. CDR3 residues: CASSEGAGGVETQYF. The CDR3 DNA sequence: TGTGCCAGCAGTGAGGGGGCAGGGGGCGTAGAGACCCAGTACTTC.

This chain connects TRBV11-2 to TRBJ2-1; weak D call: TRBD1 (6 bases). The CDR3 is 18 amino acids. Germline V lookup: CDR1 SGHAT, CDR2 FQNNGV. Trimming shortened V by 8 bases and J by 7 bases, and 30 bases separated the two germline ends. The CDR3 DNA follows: TGTGCCAGCGCTTCCCCACAGGGTGGAGTTAGTCGGATGAATGAGCAGTTCTTC. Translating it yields CASASPQGGVSRMNEQFF. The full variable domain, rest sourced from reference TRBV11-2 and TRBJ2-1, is EAGVAQSPRYKIIEKRQSVAFWCNPISGHATLYWYQQILGQGPKLLIQFQNNGVVDDSQLPKDRFSAERLKGVDSTLKIQPAKLEDSAVYLCASASPQGGVSRMNEQFFGPGTRLTVL.

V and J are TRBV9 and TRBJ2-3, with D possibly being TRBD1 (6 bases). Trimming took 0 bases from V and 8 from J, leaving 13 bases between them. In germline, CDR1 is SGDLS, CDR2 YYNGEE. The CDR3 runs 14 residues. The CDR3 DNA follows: TGTGCCAGCAGCGTAGGCCAGGGGCCTGGTACGCAGTATTTT. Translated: CASSVGQGPGTQYF.

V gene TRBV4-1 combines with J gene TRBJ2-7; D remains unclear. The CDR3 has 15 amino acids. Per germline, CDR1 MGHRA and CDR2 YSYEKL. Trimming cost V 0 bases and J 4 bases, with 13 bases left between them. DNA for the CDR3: TGCGCCAGCAGCCAAGAACCGTTAAAGGCTTACGAGCAGTACTTC. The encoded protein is CASSQEPLKAYEQYF.

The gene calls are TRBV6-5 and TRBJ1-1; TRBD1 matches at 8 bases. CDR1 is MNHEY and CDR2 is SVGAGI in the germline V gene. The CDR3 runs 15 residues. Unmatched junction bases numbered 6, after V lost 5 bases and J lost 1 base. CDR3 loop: CASSHGQGPNTEAFF. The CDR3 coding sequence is TGTGCCAGCAGTCACGGACAGGGCCCGAACACTGAAGCTTTCTTT.

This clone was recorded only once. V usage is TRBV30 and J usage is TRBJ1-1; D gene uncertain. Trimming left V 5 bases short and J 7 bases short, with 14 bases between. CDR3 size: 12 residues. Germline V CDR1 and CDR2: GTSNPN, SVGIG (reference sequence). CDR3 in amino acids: CAWVQRAIEAFF. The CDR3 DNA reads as TGTGCCTGGGTTCAGAGGGCAATTGAAGCTTTCTTT.